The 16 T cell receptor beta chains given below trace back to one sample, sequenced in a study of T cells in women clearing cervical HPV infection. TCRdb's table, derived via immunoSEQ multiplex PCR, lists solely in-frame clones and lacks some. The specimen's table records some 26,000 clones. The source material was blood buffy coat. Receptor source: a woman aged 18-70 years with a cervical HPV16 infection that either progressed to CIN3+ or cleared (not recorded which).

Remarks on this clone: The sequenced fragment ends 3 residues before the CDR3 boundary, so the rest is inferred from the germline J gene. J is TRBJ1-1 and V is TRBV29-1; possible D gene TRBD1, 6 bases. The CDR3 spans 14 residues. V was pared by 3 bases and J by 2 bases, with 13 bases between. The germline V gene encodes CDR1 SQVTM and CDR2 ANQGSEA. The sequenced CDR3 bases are TGCAGCGTTGAGGCGGGACACGGCAACACTGAA. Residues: CSVEAGHGNTE. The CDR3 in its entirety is CSVEAGHGNTEAFF. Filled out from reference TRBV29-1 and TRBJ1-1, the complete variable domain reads SAVISQKPSRDICQRGTSLTIQCQVDSQVTMMFWYRQQPGQSLTLIATANQGSEATYESGFVIDKFPISRPNLTFSTLTVSNMSPEDSSIYLCSVEAGHGNTEAFFGQGTRLTVV.

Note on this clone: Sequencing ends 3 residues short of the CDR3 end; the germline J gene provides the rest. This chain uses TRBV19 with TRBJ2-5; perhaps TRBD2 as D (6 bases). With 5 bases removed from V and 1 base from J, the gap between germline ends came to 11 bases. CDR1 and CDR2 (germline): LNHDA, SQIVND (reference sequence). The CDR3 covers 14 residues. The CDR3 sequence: CASSAAGPQETQYF. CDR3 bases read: TGTGCCAGTAGTGCAGCGGGTCCCCAAGAGACC.

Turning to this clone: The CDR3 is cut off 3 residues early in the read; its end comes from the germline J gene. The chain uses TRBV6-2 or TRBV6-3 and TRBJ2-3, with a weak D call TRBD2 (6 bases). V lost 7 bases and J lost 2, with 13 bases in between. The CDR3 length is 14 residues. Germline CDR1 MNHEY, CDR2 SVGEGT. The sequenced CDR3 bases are TGTGCCAGCAACTTACTAGCAGACACAGATACG. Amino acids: CASNLLADTDT. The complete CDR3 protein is CASNLLADTDTQYF.

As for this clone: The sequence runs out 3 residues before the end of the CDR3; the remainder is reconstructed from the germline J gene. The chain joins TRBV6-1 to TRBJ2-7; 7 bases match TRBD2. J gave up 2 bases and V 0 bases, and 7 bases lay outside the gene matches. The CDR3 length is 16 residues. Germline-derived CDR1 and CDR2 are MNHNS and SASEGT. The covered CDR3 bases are TGTGCCAGCAGTGAAGCTTGGGGCGGGGGAACCTACGAG. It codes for CASSEAWGGGTYE. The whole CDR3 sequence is CASSEAWGGGTYEQYF.

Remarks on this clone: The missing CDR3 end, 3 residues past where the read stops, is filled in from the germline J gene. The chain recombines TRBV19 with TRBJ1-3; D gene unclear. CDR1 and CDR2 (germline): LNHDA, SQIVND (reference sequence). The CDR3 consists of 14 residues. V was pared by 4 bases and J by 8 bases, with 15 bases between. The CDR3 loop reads CASSSLVAAYTIYF. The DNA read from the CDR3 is TGTGCCAGTAGTAGCTTGGTGGCCGCATACACC.

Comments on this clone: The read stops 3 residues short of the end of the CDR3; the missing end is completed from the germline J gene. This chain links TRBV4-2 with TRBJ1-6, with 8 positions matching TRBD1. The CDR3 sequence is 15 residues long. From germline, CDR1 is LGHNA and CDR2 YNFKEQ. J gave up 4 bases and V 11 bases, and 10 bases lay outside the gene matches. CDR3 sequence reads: CAASDGQGYNSPLHF. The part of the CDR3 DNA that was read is TGTGCCGCGTCCGACGGACAGGGTTATAATTCACCC.

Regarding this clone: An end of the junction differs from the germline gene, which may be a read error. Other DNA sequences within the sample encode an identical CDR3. The covered CDR3 bases are TGTGCTAGCAGCTTCGGTACAGGGGCCCAAGAGACC. It codes for CASSFGTGAQET. The full CDR3 sequence reads CASSFGTGAQETAFF. The chain is built from TRBV7-7 and TRBJ1-1; 7 bases are a match to TRBD1. The missing CDR3 end, 3 residues past where the read stops, is filled in from the germline J gene. Germline V gives CDR1 SSHAT, CDR2 FNYEAQ (reference sequence). The CDR3 has 15 residues.

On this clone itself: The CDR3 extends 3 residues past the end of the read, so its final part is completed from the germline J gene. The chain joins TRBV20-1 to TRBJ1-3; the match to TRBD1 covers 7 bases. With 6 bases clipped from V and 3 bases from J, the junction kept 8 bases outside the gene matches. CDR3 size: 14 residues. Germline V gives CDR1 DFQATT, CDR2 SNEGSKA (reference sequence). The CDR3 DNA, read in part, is TGCAGTGCCACCGACAGGGCAGGTGGAAACACC. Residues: CSATDRAGGNT. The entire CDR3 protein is CSATDRAGGNTIYF.

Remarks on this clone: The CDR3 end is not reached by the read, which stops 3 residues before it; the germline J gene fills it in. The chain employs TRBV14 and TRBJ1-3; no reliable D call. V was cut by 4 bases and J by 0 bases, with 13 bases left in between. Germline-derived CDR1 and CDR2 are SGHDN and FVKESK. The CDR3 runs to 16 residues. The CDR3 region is CASSLKRPDSGNTIYF. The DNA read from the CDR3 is TGTGCCAGCAGCCTCAAGCGACCAGACTCTGGAAACACC.

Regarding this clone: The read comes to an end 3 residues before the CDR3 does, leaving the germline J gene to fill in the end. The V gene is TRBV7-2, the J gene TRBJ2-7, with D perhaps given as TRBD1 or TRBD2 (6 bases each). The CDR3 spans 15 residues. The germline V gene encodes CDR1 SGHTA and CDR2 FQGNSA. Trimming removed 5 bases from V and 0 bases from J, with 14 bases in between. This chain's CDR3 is CASSLRRGSSYEQYF. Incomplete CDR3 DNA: TGTGCCAGCAGCCTGAGGAGGGGGAGCTCCTACGAG.

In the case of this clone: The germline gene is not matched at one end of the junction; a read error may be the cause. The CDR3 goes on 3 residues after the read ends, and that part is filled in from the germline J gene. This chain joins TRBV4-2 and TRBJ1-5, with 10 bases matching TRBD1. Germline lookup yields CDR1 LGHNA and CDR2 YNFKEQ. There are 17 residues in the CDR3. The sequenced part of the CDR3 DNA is TGCGCCAGCAGCCTTCGGACAGGGGGAATGTCGAATCAGCCC. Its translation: CASSLRTGGMSNQP. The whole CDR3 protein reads CASSLRTGGMSNQPQHF.

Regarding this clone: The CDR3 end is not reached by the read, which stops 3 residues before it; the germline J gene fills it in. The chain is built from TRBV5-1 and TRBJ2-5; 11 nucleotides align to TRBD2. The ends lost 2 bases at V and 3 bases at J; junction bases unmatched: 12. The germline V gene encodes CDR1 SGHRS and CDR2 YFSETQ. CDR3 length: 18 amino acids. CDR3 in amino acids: CASSFVGALAGAKETQYF. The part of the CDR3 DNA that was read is TGCGCCAGCAGCTTTGTGGGGGCACTAGCGGGGGCCAAAGAGACC.

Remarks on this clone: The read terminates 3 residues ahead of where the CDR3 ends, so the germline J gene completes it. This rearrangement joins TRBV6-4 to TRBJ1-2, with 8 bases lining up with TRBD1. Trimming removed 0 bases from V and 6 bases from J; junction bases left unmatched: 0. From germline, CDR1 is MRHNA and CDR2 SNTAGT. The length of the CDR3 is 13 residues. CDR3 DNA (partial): TGTGCCAGCAGTGACTCGACAGGGGATGGC. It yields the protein CASSDSTGDG. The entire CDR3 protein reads CASSDSTGDGYTF.

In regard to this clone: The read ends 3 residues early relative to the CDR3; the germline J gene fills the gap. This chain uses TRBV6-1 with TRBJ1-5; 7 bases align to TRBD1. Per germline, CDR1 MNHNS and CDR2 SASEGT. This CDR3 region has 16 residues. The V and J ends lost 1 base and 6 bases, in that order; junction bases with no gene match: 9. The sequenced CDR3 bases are TGTGCCAGCAGTGAAGTGCAGGGGGTGGGAAGTCAGCCC. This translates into CASSEVQGVGSQP. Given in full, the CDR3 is CASSEVQGVGSQPQHF.

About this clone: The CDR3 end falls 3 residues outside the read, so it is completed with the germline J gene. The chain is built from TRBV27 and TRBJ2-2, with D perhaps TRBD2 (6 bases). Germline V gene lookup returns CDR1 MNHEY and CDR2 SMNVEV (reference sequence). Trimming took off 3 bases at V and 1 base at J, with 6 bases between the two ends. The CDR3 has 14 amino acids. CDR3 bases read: TGTGCCAGCAGTTTCGGGGGGAACACCGGGGAG. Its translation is CASSFGGNTGE. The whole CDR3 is CASSFGGNTGELFF.

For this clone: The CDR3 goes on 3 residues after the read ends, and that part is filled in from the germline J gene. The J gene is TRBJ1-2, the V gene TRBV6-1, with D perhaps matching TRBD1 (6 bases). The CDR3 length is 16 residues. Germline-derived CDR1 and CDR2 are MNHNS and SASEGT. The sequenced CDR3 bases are TGTGCCAGCAGTGAAAGGGGGGGGGCGGGTACCTACGAC. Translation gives CASSERGGAGTYD. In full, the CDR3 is CASSERGGAGTYDYTF.